These T cell receptor beta chains were read from a single sample in a study of shared clonotypes between healthy human individuals. Generated by immunoSEQ multiplex PCR, the TCRdb table keeps only in-frame clones and is missing some. The sample lists over 150,000 clones, 65% to 80% occurring once. The sample was memory CD4+ T cells sorted from blood. Receptors originate from a man aged 25-45 years in good health. Both conserved end residues are part of each CDR3. The D gene is left open where the match is weak. Not all rows give a size; the values are once, few, many and, for expanded clones, a class.

V	D	J	size	CDR3	DNA
TRBV11-3	TRBD1	TRBJ2-1	NA	CASSRQGGYNEQFF	TGTGCCAGCAGCCGACAGGGGGGTTACAATGAGCAGTTCTTC
TRBV2	NA	TRBJ2-1	NA	CASDAGSYNEQFF	TGTGCCAGCGATGCGGGCTCCTACAATGAGCAGTTCTTC
TRBV2	NA	TRBJ2-1	NA	CASSDVEQFF	TGTGCCAGCAGTGATGTTGAGCAGTTCTTC
TRBV7-9	TRBD1	TRBJ1-4	NA	CASSTRTGRFAEKLFF	TGTGCCAGCAGCACGAGGACAGGGAGGTTTGCGGAAAAACTGTTTTTT
TRBV9	NA	TRBJ2-5	NA	CASSVVGASQTQYF	TGTGCCAGCAGCGTAGTCGGCGCATCACAGACCCAGTACTTC
TRBV29-1	NA	TRBJ2-1	many	CSVTTGLAQFF	TGCAGCGTCACCACAGGGTTGGCGCAGTTCTTC
TRBV4-1	TRBD2	TRBJ2-5	many	CASSRLALETQYF	TGCGCCAGCAGCCGACTAGCTCTAGAGACCCAGTACTTC
TRBV28	TRBD2	TRBJ2-5	NA	CASTSARTSRETQYF	TGTGCCAGCACCTCCGCTCGGACTAGTAGGGAGACCCAGTACTTC
TRBV6-1	NA	TRBJ1-2	NA	CASSDGTWSYGYTF	TGTGCCAGCAGTGATGGGACGTGGAGCTATGGCTACACCTTC
TRBV5-6	TRBD1	TRBJ2-7	NA	CASSARDRLYEQYF	TGTGCCAGCAGCGCCCGGGACAGGTTATACGAGCAGTACTTC
TRBV27	TRBD1	TRBJ1-2	NA	CASKPRWDSNGYTF	TGTGCCAGCAAACCGAGGTGGGACAGTAATGGCTACACCTTC
TRBV19	TRBD2	TRBJ2-3	NA	CASTNSGRQYF	TGTGCCAGTACTAATAGCGGGAGGCAGTATTTT
TRBV7-9	NA	TRBJ2-1	NA	CASSLREYNEQFF	TGTGCCAGCAGCTTAAGAGAATACAATGAGCAGTTCTTC
TRBV7-8	NA	TRBJ2-7	NA	CASRLGGGPYEQYF	TGTGCCAGCAGGTTGGGGGGAGGCCCCTACGAGCAGTACTTC
TRBV11-2	TRBD2	TRBJ2-7	once	CASSFTGLAGSGSYEQYF	TGTGCCAGCAGCTTCACCGGACTAGCGGGATCCGGCTCCTACGAGCAGTACTTC
TRBV30	TRBD2	TRBJ2-1	once	CAWSVKIAGRFHEQFF	TGTGCCTGGAGTGTAAAGATAGCGGGAAGATTTCATGAGCAGTTCTTC
TRBV10-2	NA	TRBJ1-4	NA	CASSEGAGVGTGKLFF	TGCGCCAGCAGTGAAGGGGCGGGCGTAGGTACCGGAAAACTGTTTTTT
TRBV27	TRBD2	TRBJ2-2	NA	CASSPRGTSSTGELFF	TGTGCCAGCAGTCCTCGGGGGACTAGCAGCACCGGGGAGCTGTTTTTT
TRBV4-1	TRBD2	TRBJ2-3	NA	CASSQDRTTTSGRSTDTQYF	TGCGCCAGCAGCCAAGATCGAACAACTACTAGCGGGAGGAGCACAGATACGCAGTATTTT
TRBV18	NA	TRBJ2-2	few	CASSPLTANTGELFF	TGTGCCAGCTCACCATTGACGGCTAACACCGGGGAGCTGTTTTTT
TRBV2	NA	TRBJ1-1	few	CASRNDAAEAFF	TGTGCCAGCAGAAATGACGCGGCTGAAGCTTTCTTT
TRBV7-2	NA	TRBJ2-1	NA	CASSSNPNVLQSYNEQFF	TGTGCCAGCAGCTCGAACCCAAACGTGTTGCAATCCTACAATGAGCAGTTCTTC
TRBV9	TRBD2	TRBJ2-3	few	CASSKLAGGAGTQYF	TGTGCCAGCAGCAAACTAGCGGGAGGGGCAGGTACGCAGTATTTT
TRBV5-1	NA	TRBJ1-1	NA	CASSLAMVTGPHTEAFF	TGCGCCAGCAGCTTGGCCATGGTTACTGGGCCCCATACTGAAGCTTTCTTT
TRBV6-1	TRBD2	TRBJ2-1	NA	CATLAGGSYNEQFF	TGTGCCACACTAGCGGGAGGCTCCTACAATGAGCAGTTCTTC
TRBV4-3	NA	TRBJ1-4	NA	CASSQGERAGEEKLFF	TGCGCCAGCAGCCAAGGGGAGCGGGCCGGGGAGGAAAAACTGTTTTTT